These 29 T cell receptor beta chains were all obtained from the same sample, sequenced in a study of CD8 T cells in Susac syndrome. After extraction with the RNeasy kit, roughly 0.5 to 1 ug of the RNA was reverse transcribed using random hexamers. TCRdb re-called the immunoSEQ multiplex PCR reads with MiXCR, one entry per CDR3 protein. Among 150,000 to 160,000 distinct CDR3 sequences listed, about 94% were seen once. The sample taken for sequencing was CD8+ T cells from PBMCs. The receptor source for this set is a human donor with multiple sclerosis.

This rearrangement joins TRBV7-7 to TRBJ2-3; TRBD2 matches 7 bases. J lost 1 base, V lost 6 bases, and 10 bases had no gene match. The CDR3 contains 16 residues. CDR1 is SSHAT, CDR2 FNYEAQ, per germline (reference sequence). CDR3 coding DNA: TGTGCCAGCAGTCCAGAGATGGCGGGGGGCACAGATACGCAGTATTTT. Amino acids: CASSPEMAGGTDTQYF.

The chain is built from TRBV27 and TRBJ1-1, with D possibly being TRBD1 (5 bases). This CDR3 is 14 amino acids long. CDR1 and CDR2 (germline): MNHEY, SMNVEV (reference sequence). V was shortened by 9 bases and J by 3 bases, with 17 bases between the two germline ends. CDR3 coding DNA: TGTGCCAGTCGGCGCCAGGGACCTCACACTGAAGCTTTCTTT. It translates to CASRRQGPHTEAFF.

The V gene is TRBV9, the J gene TRBJ1-2; 7 bases align to TRBD1. V was pared by 2 bases and J by 3 bases, with 1 base of the junction left unmatched. The germline V gene has CDR1 SGDLS and CDR2 YYNGEE. CDR3 length: 13 residues. CDR3: CASSVDRDYGYTF. CDR3 bases: TGTGCCAGCAGCGTTGACAGGGACTATGGCTACACCTTC.

CDR3 loop: CASSLERGANTGELFF. DNA of the CDR3: TGTGCCAGCAGCTTAGAAAGGGGCGCGAACACCGGGGAGCTGTTTTTT. The gene calls are TRBV13 and TRBJ2-2; D may be TRBD1 (5 bases). Trimming took 1 base from V and 0 from J, leaving 9 bases between them. This CDR3 region has 16 residues. Germline V CDR1 and CDR2: PRHDT, FYEKMQ (reference sequence).

The rearrangement links TRBV30 to TRBJ2-7, with TRBD1 identical over 9 bases. V gave up 0 bases and J gave up 0 bases; unmatched junction bases: 3. This CDR3 is built from 15 residues. Germline lookup yields CDR1 GTSNPN and CDR2 SVGIG (reference sequence). CDR3 amino acids: CAWSVGTGSSYEQYF. Here the CDR3 DNA reads TGTGCCTGGAGTGTAGGGACAGGGAGCTCCTACGAGCAGTACTTC. Drawing the rest from reference TRBV30 and TRBJ2-7, the complete variable domain is SQTIHQWPATLVQPVGSPLSLECTVEGTSNPNLYWYRQAAGRGLQLLFYSVGIGQISSEVPQNLSASRPQDRQFILSSKKLLLSDSGFYLCAWSVGTGSSYEQYFGPGTRLTVT.

V usage is TRBV27 and J usage is TRBJ2-1, with D hard to call. Trimming shortened V by 7 bases and J by 0 bases, and 7 bases separated the two germline ends. CDR1 and CDR2 from the germline V gene are MNHEY and SMNVEV (reference sequence). The CDR3 runs to 13 residues. CDR3 DNA: TGTGCCAGCAAAGGTAGCTCCTACAATGAGCAGTTCTTC. Protein: CASKGSSYNEQFF.

V gene TRBV30 combines with J gene TRBJ2-2; tentative D call: TRBD2 (5 bases). Germline V gene data show CDR1 as GTSNPN and CDR2 as SVGIG (reference sequence). V gave up 4 bases and J gave up 8 bases, with 8 bases separating them. The CDR3 sequence is 11 residues long. DNA of the CDR3: TGTGCCTGGATACGGGGTGGGGAGCTGTTTTTT. The encoded protein is CAWIRGGELFF.

The V call is TRBV13, the J call TRBJ2-2; 10 nucleotides agree with TRBD1. The V gene's germline CDR1 is PRHDT and CDR2 FYEKMQ (reference sequence). The V gene end was trimmed by 3 bases and the J gene end by 6 bases; junction bases not matched to a gene: 7. The CDR3 covers 16 residues. CDR3 DNA: TGTGCCAGCAGCTTGACACGGACAGGGGGATCCGGGGAGCTGTTTTTT. It codes for CASSLTRTGGSGELFF.

V is TRBV25-1 and J is TRBJ2-1, with 10 bases aligning to TRBD1. The CDR3 loop spans 12 amino acids. The trim removed 7 bases at V and 15 bases at J, leaving 9 bases unmatched. The germline gives CDR1 MGHDK, CDR2 SYGVNS. Here the CDR3 DNA reads TGTGCCAGCATATCCCCGGGACAGGGGATGTTCTTC. It codes for CASISPGQGMFF.

This clonotype was detected only once. The rearrangement links TRBV30 to TRBJ2-7, with 7 bases matching TRBD2. Germline V lookup: CDR1 GTSNPN, CDR2 SVGIG (reference sequence). Losses at the gene ends were 2 bases for V and 4 bases for J; bases not matched to a gene: 8. The CDR3 extends over 14 amino acids. Here the CDR3 DNA reads TGTGCCTGGAGTCGTAGGGAGGGACTTTACGAGCAGTACTTC. This sequence encodes CAWSRREGLYEQYF.

The chain uses TRBV13 and TRBJ2-7; 9 nucleotides match TRBD1. CDR1 and CDR2 from the germline V gene are PRHDT and FYEKMQ (reference sequence). CDR3 length: 15 residues. V lost 6 bases to trimming and J lost 4 bases; unmatched junction nucleotides: 10. This CDR3 reads CASSHGLGQGYEQYF. The CDR3 DNA sequence: TGTGCCAGCAGTCACGGCCTGGGACAGGGTTACGAGCAGTACTTC.

V is TRBV6-4 and J is TRBJ1-1; the match to TRBD1 covers 8 bases. V dropped 5 bases and J dropped 0; count of bases not matched to a gene: 14. This CDR3 is built from 18 residues. Germline V gives CDR1 MRHNA, CDR2 SNTAGT. The CDR3 nucleotides read TGTGCCAGCAGTTTCGGGACAGGCCAAGAGGACATGAACACTGAAGCTTTCTTT. Its protein product is CASSFGTGQEDMNTEAFF.

This clonotype was recorded only once. The V and J genes are TRBV20-1 and TRBJ2-1; D is uncertain. The ends were cut back, 0 bases at V and 2 bases at J, with 14 bases in the middle. The germline V gene encodes CDR1 DFQATT and CDR2 SNEGSKA (reference sequence). The CDR3 is 16 residues long. This CDR3 is CSARDLESITYNEQFF. The CDR3 DNA sequence: TGCAGTGCTAGAGATCTCGAAAGCATCACCTACAATGAGCAGTTCTTC.

The CDR3 DNA reads TGTGCCAGCGGGGGTGGGGGACAGGCGAATTCACCCCTCCACTTT. Encoded protein: CASGGGGQANSPLHF. J is TRBJ1-6 and V is TRBV7-9, with 8 bases identical to TRBD1. V was clipped by 8 bases and J by 7 bases; unmatched bases: 10. The CDR3 covers 15 residues. Per germline, CDR1 SEHNR and CDR2 FQNEAQ (reference sequence).

This rearrangement joins TRBV13 to TRBJ1-2; D not certain. CDR3 length equals 14 residues. The germline V and J ends were trimmed by 2 bases and 6 bases, with 13 bases remaining between them. The germline V gene has CDR1 PRHDT and CDR2 FYEKMQ (reference sequence). The CDR3 loop reads CASSLLGRGNGYTF. The CDR3 coding sequence is TGTGCCAGCAGCTTACTCGGCCGCGGGAATGGCTACACCTTC.

V and J are TRBV13 and TRBJ1-1; 9 bases align to TRBD1. The trim removed 4 bases at V and 5 bases at J, leaving 8 bases unmatched. Germline V CDR1 and CDR2: PRHDT, FYEKMQ (reference sequence). This CDR3 has 15 residues. Written as DNA, the CDR3 is TGTGCCAGCAGCTGGGGACAGGGAGGTCGGACTGAAGCTTTCTTT. Translated: CASSWGQGGRTEAFF.

The CDR3 bases are TGTGCCAGCAGCCAAGACTCGACGGACGAGCAGTACTTC. Translating gives CASSQDSTDEQYF. The chain couples TRBV14 to TRBJ2-7; the D is unclear. CDR1 and CDR2 (germline): SGHDN, FVKESK. CDR3 length: 13 residues. Trimming shortened V by 0 bases and J by 5 bases, and 8 bases separated the two germline ends.

The DNA of the CDR3 is TGTGCCAGCAGCCAGACAGGGAACATGTATAATTCACCCCTCCACTTT. Translating gives CASSQTGNMYNSPLHF. The chain combines TRBV13 with TRBJ1-6, with TRBD1 matching over 7 bases. The germline gives CDR1 PRHDT, CDR2 FYEKMQ (reference sequence). The CDR3 has 16 amino acids. Trimming cost V 5 bases and J 4 bases; bases outside gene matches: 8.

The chain employs TRBV3-1 and TRBJ2-5; 7 nucleotides agree with TRBD1. Looked up from germline, CDR1 is LGHDT and CDR2 is YNNKEL (reference sequence). The CDR3 has 15 residues. Losses at the gene ends were 3 bases for V and 3 bases for J; bases not matched to a gene: 7. The CDR3: CASSQNGQAKETQYF. Here the CDR3 DNA reads TGTGCCAGCAGCCAGAACGGACAGGCTAAAGAGACCCAGTACTTC.

With regard to this clonotype: Relative to the germline gene, one junction end is altered; a read error may explain this. The chain has TRBV29-1 and TRBJ1-2, with D possibly being TRBD1 (5 bases). In germline, CDR1 is SQVTM, CDR2 ANQGSEA. The CDR3 is made up of 11 amino acids. The CDR3 region is CSVEDRRGSHF. CDR3 coding DNA: TGCAGCGTTGAAGATCGTAGGGGATCGCACTTC.

The CDR3 sequence is CASSVSGTSGGNEQFF. DNA of the CDR3: TGTGCCAGCAGCGTAAGTGGGACTAGCGGGGGCAATGAGCAGTTCTTC. This chain links TRBV9 with TRBJ2-1; 14 nucleotides line up with TRBD2. The germline V gene has CDR1 SGDLS and CDR2 YYNGEE. The CDR3 length is 16 residues. Trimming took 1 base from V and 6 from J; bases not matched to a gene: 3.

The gene calls are TRBV19 and TRBJ1-1, with D tentatively TRBD1 (5 bases). V gave up 6 bases and J gave up 1 base, with 9 bases separating them. From germline, CDR1 is LNHDA and CDR2 SQIVND (reference sequence). The CDR3 consists of 13 residues. CDR3 in DNA: TGTGCCAGTAGAAGGACAACGAACACTGAAGCTTTCTTT. Its protein product is CASRRTTNTEAFF.

Concerning this clonotype itself: One end of the junction varies from germline; a read error may be responsible. The chain uses TRBV7-9 and TRBJ2-5; D is possibly TRBD1 or TRBD2 (5 bases each). This CDR3 spans 13 amino acids. Germline-derived CDR1 and CDR2 are SEHNR and FQNEAQ (reference sequence). The CDR3, as DNA: TGTGCCAGCAGCTTAGGAGGGGCAGAGGCCCAGTACTTC. Translated, it gives CASSLGGAEAQYF.

The V and J genes are TRBV24-1 and TRBJ1-2; 11 bases are shared with TRBD1. The CDR3 loop spans 14 amino acids. Germline trimming cut 6 bases from V and 2 bases from J; bases unmatched to any gene: 1. Per germline, CDR1 KGHDR and CDR2 SFDVKD. The CDR3 loop is CATSRTGGNYGYTF. Here the CDR3 DNA reads TGTGCCACCAGTCGGACAGGGGGCAACTATGGCTACACCTTC.

This chain links TRBV6-1 with TRBJ2-7, with D perhaps TRBD2 (5 bases). The CDR3 runs to 14 residues. CDR1 and CDR2 (germline): MNHNS, SASEGT. Trimming removed 2 bases at V and 0 bases at J, with 8 bases between. The CDR3 loop reads CASSERTASYEQYF. The DNA of the CDR3 is TGTGCCAGCAGTGAAAGGACTGCCTCCTACGAGCAGTACTTC.

This clonotype was seen only once. The J gene is TRBJ1-4, the V gene TRBV7-9, with 8 bases that match TRBD1. The V segment lost 5 bases and the J segment 5 bases; nucleotides outside the gene matches: 10. Germline CDR1 and CDR2: SEHNR and FQNEAQ (reference sequence). The CDR3 length is 16 residues. CDR3 in amino acids: CASSPPRTGPNEKLFF. The CDR3 nucleotides are TGTGCCAGCAGCCCCCCGCGGACAGGGCCGAATGAAAAACTGTTTTTT.

The chain joins TRBV5-1 to TRBJ2-1; 13 nucleotides agree with TRBD2. This CDR3 has 18 amino acids. Germline V gives CDR1 SGHRS, CDR2 YFSETQ. J was trimmed by 7 bases and V by 2 bases; bases with no gene match: 12. This chain's CDR3 is CASSFPLTGTSGVNEQFF. The CDR3, as DNA: TGCGCCAGCAGCTTCCCCCTTACCGGGACTAGCGGGGTGAATGAGCAGTTCTTC.

This rearrangement joins TRBV2 to TRBJ1-2; D unresolved. The CDR3 length is 11 residues. Germline V lookup: CDR1 SNHLY, CDR2 FYNNEI. CDR3 sequence: CTTYSVDGYTF. CDR3 nucleotides: TGTACTACCTACAGCGTGGATGGCTACACCTTC.

The chain is built from TRBV6-5 and TRBJ1-2; D not resolved. The CDR3 is 13 residues long. The ends were cut back, 0 bases at V and 6 bases at J, with 8 bases in the middle. Germline-derived CDR1 and CDR2 are MNHEY and SVGAGI. CDR3 in amino acids: CASSYSVGNGYTF. The CDR3 coding sequence is TGTGCCAGCAGTTACTCGGTTGGGAATGGCTACACCTTC.